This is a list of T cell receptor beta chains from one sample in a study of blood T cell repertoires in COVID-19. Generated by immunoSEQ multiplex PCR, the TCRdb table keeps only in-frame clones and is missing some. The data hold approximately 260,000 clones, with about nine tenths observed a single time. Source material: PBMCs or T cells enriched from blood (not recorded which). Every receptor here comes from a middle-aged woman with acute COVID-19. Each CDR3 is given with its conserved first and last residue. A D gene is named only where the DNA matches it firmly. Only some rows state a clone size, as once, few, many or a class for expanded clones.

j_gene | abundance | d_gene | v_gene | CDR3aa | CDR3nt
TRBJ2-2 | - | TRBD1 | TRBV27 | CASSQTGIYTGELFF | TGTGCCAGCAGTCAGACAGGGATCTACACCGGGGAGCTGTTTTTT
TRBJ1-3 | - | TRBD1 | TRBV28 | CASSLWGQGPGNTIYF | TGTGCCAGCAGTTTGTGGGGACAGGGCCCTGGAAACACCATATATTTT
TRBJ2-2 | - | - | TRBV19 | CASSVLAGELFF | TGTGCCAGTAGTGTACTAGCCGGGGAGCTGTTTTTT
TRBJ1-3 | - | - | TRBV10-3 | CAISTRPASGNTIYF | TGTGCCATCAGCACCAGGCCCGCGTCTGGAAACACCATATATTTT
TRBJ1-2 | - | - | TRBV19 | CASSITPGFSGYTF | TGTGCCAGTAGTATAACACCAGGGTTCAGTGGCTACACCTTC
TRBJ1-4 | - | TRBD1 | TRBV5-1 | CASSQGQGEKLFF | TGCGCCAGCAGCCAAGGACAGGGCGAAAAACTGTTTTTT
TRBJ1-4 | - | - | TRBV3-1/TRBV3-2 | CASSQDRIHRAPNEKLFF | TGTGCCAGCAGCCAAGACCGTATCCACAGGGCCCCTAATGAAAAACTGTTTTTT
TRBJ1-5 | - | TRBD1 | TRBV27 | CASSLGQGTQPQHF | TGTGCCAGCAGTTTGGGACAGGGTACTCAGCCCCAGCATTTT
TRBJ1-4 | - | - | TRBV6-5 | CASSYSRGAGEKLFF | TGTGCCAGCAGTTACTCCCGGGGGGCCGGTGAAAAACTGTTTTTT
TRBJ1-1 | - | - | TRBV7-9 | CASSLGTPGAAEAFF | TGTGCCAGCAGCTTAGGGACTCCAGGGGCGGCTGAAGCTTTCTTT
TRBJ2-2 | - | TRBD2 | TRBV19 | CASRRFNSGNGELFF | TGTGCCAGTAGAAGGTTCAACAGCGGGAACGGGGAGCTGTTTTTT
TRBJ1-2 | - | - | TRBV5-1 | CASSLGALNYGYTF | TGCGCCAGCAGCTTGGGGGCGCTAAACTATGGCTACACCTTC
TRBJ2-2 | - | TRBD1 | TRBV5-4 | CASTPGARGQNGELFF | TGTGCCAGCACCCCGGGTGCCAGGGGGCAAAACGGGGAGCTGTTTTTT
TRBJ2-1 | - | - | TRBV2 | CASSALINNEQFF | TGTGCCAGCAGTGCCCTAATCAACAATGAGCAGTTCTTC
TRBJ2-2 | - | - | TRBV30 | CAWRGQGLNTGELFF | TGTGCCTGGAGGGGGCAGGGGCTGAACACCGGGGAGCTGTTTTTT
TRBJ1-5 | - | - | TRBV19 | CASRTGTGQSNQPQHF | TGTGCCAGCCGAACAGGGACGGGCCAAAGCAATCAGCCCCAGCATTTT
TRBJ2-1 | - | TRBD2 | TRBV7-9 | CANRNQAGGNYNEQFF | TGTGCCAACAGAAATCAAGCGGGAGGGAACTACAATGAGCAGTTCTTC
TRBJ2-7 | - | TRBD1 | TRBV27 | CASSLPGGGEQYF | TGTGCCAGCAGTTTACCAGGGGGCGGCGAGCAGTACTTC
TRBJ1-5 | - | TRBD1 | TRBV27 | CASSSRGSNQPQHF | TGTGCCAGCAGTAGCAGGGGGAGCAATCAGCCCCAGCATTTT
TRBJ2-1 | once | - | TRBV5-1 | CASSWSPPRLTYNEQFF | TGCGCCAGCAGCTGGAGCCCACCCAGACTTACCTACAATGAGCAGTTCTTC
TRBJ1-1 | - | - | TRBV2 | CASRLGQGLNTEAFF | TGTGCCAGCCGCCTGGGGCAGGGTTTGAACACTGAAGCTTTCTTT
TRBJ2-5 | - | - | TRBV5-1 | CASSLKGVQETQYF | TGCGCCAGCAGCTTGAAAGGGGTCCAGGAGACCCAGTACTTC
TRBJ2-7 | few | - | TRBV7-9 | CASSLVGGTTYEQYF | TGTGCCAGCAGCTTAGTCGGAGGTACTACCTACGAGCAGTACTTC
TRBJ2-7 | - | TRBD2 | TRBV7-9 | CASSPLLAGGHEQYF | TGTGCCAGCAGCCCTTTACTAGCGGGAGGCCACGAGCAGTACTTC
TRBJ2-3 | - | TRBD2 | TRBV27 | CASSLWGTSGFLSTDTQYF | TGTGCCAGCAGTTTATGGGGGACTAGCGGGTTCTTGAGCACAGATACGCAGTATTTT
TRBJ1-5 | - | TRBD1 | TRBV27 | CASSYTGGRQPQHF | TGTGCCAGCAGTTACACAGGGGGCCGCCAGCCCCAGCATTTT
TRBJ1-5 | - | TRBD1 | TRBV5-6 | CASSRRPGQEIYSNQPQHF | TGTGCCAGCAGCCGCCGGCCGGGACAGGAGATTTATAGCAATCAGCCCCAGCATTTT
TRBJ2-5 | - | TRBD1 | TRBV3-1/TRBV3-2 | CASSRRQGEWRETQYF | TGTGCCAGCAGCCGCCGACAGGGGGAGTGGAGGGAGACCCAGTACTTC
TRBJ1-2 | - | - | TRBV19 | CASSLLPYGYTF | TGTGCCAGTAGTCTTCTTCCCTATGGCTACACCTTC